This T cell receptor (beta chain) emerged from a study of blood T cell repertoires in COVID-19. As for the study in general: The analysed material was cDNA or gDNA that came from T cells, B-cell-depleted T cells, or PBMCs.

The V gene's germline CDR1 is LNHDA and CDR2 SQIVND (reference sequence). Unmatched junction bases numbered 18, after V lost 7 bases and J lost 2 bases. The length of the CDR3 is 19 residues. In the authors' methods: Amplification with reference gene primers provided the estimates of nucleated cell counts. TCRdb's table, derived via immunoSEQ multiplex PCR, lists solely in-frame clones and lacks some. Clone size and the V and J calls come from that table; the DNA yielded D and trimming. The repertoire holds around 450,000 clones, with around 89% as singletons. Sequencing was carried out using peripheral blood. The receptor was derived from a woman aged 25 to 39 with acute or convalescent COVID-19. V usage is TRBV19 and J usage is TRBJ1-5; TRBD1 aligns across 9 bases. CDR3 sequence reads: CASTVRDRDYYSGNQPQHF. For the CDR3, the DNA is TGTGCCAGTACCGTCCGGGACAGGGACTACTATAGTGGCAATCAGCCCCAGCATTTT.